The 32 T cell receptor beta chains given below trace back to one sample, sequenced in a study of cytomegalovirus exposure and HLA in healthy donors. PCR amplification relied on 60 Vbeta primers (plus 13 Jbeta primers). Clones were read by immunoSEQ multiplex PCR, and TCRdb kept only the in-frame ones, dropping some. Among about 110,000 clones, more than 9.5% were seen once, and the ten largest hold about a sixth. The sample comprised PBMCs. The receptor source for this set is a middle-aged man in good health and CMV-seropositive.

This clone was observed a few times. This chain uses TRBV27 with TRBJ1-2, with D possibly TRBD1 on 6 matching bases. This CDR3 contains 13 residues. The V and J ends lost 7 bases and 0 bases respectively, with 9 bases between them. CDR1 and CDR2 (germline): MNHEY, SMNVEV (reference sequence). The CDR3 loop reads CASTTGANYGYTF. The CDR3 DNA follows: TGTGCCAGCACGACAGGAGCTAACTATGGCTACACCTTC.

The gene calls are TRBV6-6 and TRBJ2-1; 11 positions agree with TRBD2. The CDR3 is 16 amino acids. Germline V gene sequence: CDR1 MNHNY, CDR2 SVGAGI (reference sequence). After removal of 2 bases from V and 3 bases from J, the junction contained 3 bases not matched to a gene. The CDR3 DNA reads TGTGCCAGCAGTTACACCGGGACTAGCGGCTACAATGAGCAGTTCTTC. As protein: CASSYTGTSGYNEQFF.

Only a few counts were recorded for this clone. The CDR3 DNA reads as TGTGCCTGGGGCCCTCGAGGGGGGGTTAATGAGCAGTTCTTC. This sequence encodes CAWGPRGGVNEQFF. The V and J genes are TRBV30 and TRBJ2-1, with TRBD2 as a possible D gene (7 bases). Germline V CDR1 and CDR2: GTSNPN, SVGIG (reference sequence). V gave up 5 bases and J gave up 7 bases, with 18 bases separating them. The CDR3 is 14 residues long.

The chain combines TRBV20-1 with TRBJ1-2; D gene ambiguous. Trimming cost V 4 bases and J 6 bases, with 6 bases left between them. The germline V gene encodes CDR1 DFQATT and CDR2 SNEGSKA (reference sequence). The CDR3 length is 10 residues. CDR3 in amino acids: CSAKRDGYTF. CDR3 in DNA: TGCAGTGCTAAGAGGGATGGCTACACCTTC.

This clone has just a few counts. The chain has TRBV10-2 and TRBJ2-1, with TRBD2 matching over 9 bases. The CDR3 consists of 15 residues. V lost 8 bases to trimming and J lost 6 bases; unmatched junction nucleotides: 11. The germline V gene encodes CDR1 WSHSY and CDR2 SAAADI. This CDR3 is CASYSGAGGPNEQFF. The CDR3 DNA is TGCGCCAGCTACTCCGGGGCGGGAGGGCCCAATGAGCAGTTCTTC.

The chain joins TRBV5-4 to TRBJ2-1; D gene uncertain. This CDR3 region has 16 residues. Germline lookup yields CDR1 SGHNT and CDR2 YYREEE (reference sequence). Deletions cut 0 bases from V and 8 bases from J, with 18 bases between. CDR3 sequence: CASSLGAGGWIDEQFF. In DNA, the CDR3 is TGTGCCAGCAGCTTGGGGGCAGGTGGTTGGATCGATGAGCAGTTCTTC. Together with reference TRBV5-4 and TRBJ2-1, the CDR3 gives the full variable domain: ETGVTQSPTHLIKTRGQQVTLRCSSQSGHNTVSWYQQALGQGPQFIFQYYREEENGRGNFPPRFSGLQFPNYSSELNVNALELDDSALYLCASSLGAGGWIDEQFFGPGTRLTVL.

This clone showed up just a few times. The V gene is TRBV28, the J gene TRBJ2-1; D uncertain. The CDR3 spans 12 residues. CDR1 and CDR2 from the germline V gene are MDHEN and SYDVKM. The V end was cut by 9 bases, the J end by 5 bases, with 11 bases between. CDR3 residues: CASRFLNNEQFF. CDR3 nucleotide sequence: TGTGCCAGTCGCTTCCTAAACAATGAGCAGTTCTTC.

This clone was seen only a few times. This rearrangement joins TRBV9 to TRBJ2-5; 9 nucleotides match TRBD2. The CDR3 sequence is 16 residues long. The V gene end was trimmed by 4 bases and the J gene end by 5 bases; junction bases not matched to a gene: 12. CDR1 SGDLS and CDR2 YYNGEE come from the germline V gene. The CDR3 DNA sequence: TGTGCCAGCAGCATCCATAGCGGGAGTACGGGGGAGACCCAGTACTTC. Protein sequence: CASSIHSGSTGETQYF.

The chain recombines TRBV4-1 with TRBJ2-1; 12 positions match TRBD2. CDR1 is MGHRA and CDR2 is YSYEKL in the germline V gene. The CDR3 sequence is 18 residues long. The junction had 8 bases not matched to a gene; V was cut back by 1 base and J by 4 bases. This CDR3 reads CASSQVDLGLAGYNEQFF. The CDR3 nucleotides read TGCGCCAGCAGCCAAGTCGACCTCGGACTAGCGGGATACAATGAGCAGTTCTTC.

As DNA, the CDR3 is TGTGCCAGCAGCCGGACTAGCGGGTATACCGGGGAGCTGTTTTTT. Its protein is CASSRTSGYTGELFF. V usage is TRBV5-4 and J usage is TRBJ2-2, with 11 bases matching TRBD2. J lost 5 bases, V lost 4 bases, and 4 bases had no gene match. Germline V gene data show CDR1 as SGHNT and CDR2 as YYREEE (reference sequence). This CDR3 has 15 amino acids.

The chain recombines TRBV7-9 with TRBJ1-1; TRBD1 is a possible D gene (6 bases). This CDR3 is built from 13 residues. The germline V gene encodes CDR1 SEHNR and CDR2 FQNEAQ (reference sequence). V lost 7 bases, J lost 2 bases, and 11 bases lay in between. The CDR3 spells CASTRTVNTEAFF. DNA of the CDR3: TGTGCCAGCACAAGGACAGTTAACACTGAAGCTTTCTTT. The whole variable domain, filled in from reference TRBV7-9 and TRBJ1-1, reads DTGVSQNPRHKITKRGQNVTFRCDPISEHNRLYWYRQTLGQGPEFLTYFQNEAQLEKSRLLSDRFSAERPKGSFSTLEIQRTEQGDSAMYLCASTRTVNTEAFFGQGTRLTVV.

This chain joins TRBV2 and TRBJ2-5, with TRBD1 matching 7 bases. This CDR3 is built from 15 residues. CDR1 and CDR2 (germline): SNHLY, FYNNEI. The V and J ends lost 5 bases and 1 base, in that order; junction bases with no gene match: 7. The chain's CDR3 is CASSRTTGAQETQYF. The CDR3 coding sequence is TGTGCCAGCAGTCGTACCACAGGGGCCCAAGAGACCCAGTACTTC.

V gene TRBV6-5 combines with J gene TRBJ2-7, with a possible D match to TRBD1 (5 bases). The germline CDR1 and CDR2 sequences are MNHEY and SVGAGI. The CDR3 sequence is 14 residues long. Trimming took 4 bases from V and 8 from J, leaving 18 bases between them. The CDR3 DNA reads TGTGCCAGCAGTTCGCAGGGTTACGGTGGTCAGCAGTACTTC. Its translation: CASSSQGYGGQQYF.

The rearrangement uses TRBV20-1 and TRBJ1-1, with D perhaps matching TRBD1 (5 bases). V was pared by 6 bases and J by 11 bases, with 13 bases between. The CDR3 is 10 residues long. CDR1 is DFQATT and CDR2 is SNEGSKA in the germline V gene (reference sequence). CDR3 nucleotide sequence: TGCAGTGCCGCGAAAAAGGGGGCTTTCTTT. This gives the protein CSAAKKGAFF.

This clone was observed a few times. The rearrangement uses TRBV4-2 and TRBJ2-7, with 8 nucleotides matching TRBD1. Per germline, CDR1 LGHNA and CDR2 YNFKEQ. The CDR3 has 14 amino acids. Losses at the gene ends were 4 bases for V and 7 bases for J; bases not matched to a gene: 9. The CDR3 DNA follows: TGTGCCAGCAGCCGGAGGACAGGGACGGGAGAGCAGTACTTC. Amino acids: CASSRRTGTGEQYF.

This clone was observed a handful of times. V gene TRBV18 combines with J gene TRBJ2-7; TRBD2 is a possible D gene (6 bases). The CDR3 is 14 amino acids. Germline V gene data show CDR1 as KGHSH and CDR2 as LQKENI. Trimming cost V 3 bases and J 2 bases, with 11 bases left between them. The CDR3 is CASSPQRATYEQYF. The CDR3, as DNA: TGTGCCAGCTCACCCCAGCGGGCGACCTACGAGCAGTACTTC.

This clone was seen a handful of times. Within the sample, other DNA sequences also encode this same CDR3. The chain employs TRBV5-1 and TRBJ1-5, with 8 bases aligning to TRBD1. CDR1 and CDR2 (germline): SGHRS, YFSETQ. CDR3 length equals 14 residues. V dropped 4 bases and J dropped 2; count of bases not matched to a gene: 2. The CDR3 DNA follows: TGCGCCAGCAGCCTGACAGGGGGCAATCAGCCCCAGCATTTT. This encodes CASSLTGGNQPQHF.

This clone appeared a few times. The V gene is TRBV5-1, the J gene TRBJ1-3, with D uncertain. V was shortened by 4 bases and J by 0 bases, with 8 bases between the two germline ends. This CDR3 has 14 residues. Germline-derived CDR1 and CDR2 are SGHRS and YFSETQ. CDR3 loop: CASSADISGNTIYF. In nucleotides, the CDR3 is TGCGCCAGCAGCGCAGACATCTCTGGAAACACCATATATTTT.

The chain employs TRBV2 and TRBJ2-1; D is unclear. Germline CDR1 and CDR2: SNHLY and FYNNEI. Between the trimmed V and J ends, which lost 4 bases and 1 base, there was a span of 5 bases. CDR3 size: 13 residues. The CDR3 DNA reads TGTGCCAGCAGTGCCCTATCCTACAATGAGCAGTTCTTC. Its protein is CASSALSYNEQFF.

This rearrangement joins TRBV6-1 to TRBJ2-7; 8 bases map to TRBD1. Germline values: CDR1 MNHNS, CDR2 SASEGT. The V and J ends lost 5 bases and 4 bases, in that order; junction bases with no gene match: 4. The CDR3 covers 13 residues. The CDR3: CASSTGGLYEQYF. The CDR3 nucleotides read TGTGCCAGCAGTACAGGGGGTCTTTACGAGCAGTACTTC.

The CDR3 region has the DNA TGTGCCAGCTCACCACGGACTAGCGCCCCTAGCACAGATACGCAGTATTTT. Translated: CASSPRTSAPSTDTQYF. The V and J genes are TRBV18 and TRBJ2-3, with 9 positions matching TRBD2. The germline V gene has CDR1 KGHSH and CDR2 LQKENI. The length of the CDR3 is 17 residues. The V gene end was trimmed by 1 base and the J gene end by 0 bases; junction bases not matched to a gene: 5. The full variable domain, completed using reference TRBV18 and TRBJ2-3, is NAGVMQNPRHLVRRRGQEARLRCSPMKGHSHVYWYRQLPEEGLKFMVYLQKENIIDESGMPKERFSAEFPKEGPSILRIQQVVRGDSAAYFCASSPRTSAPSTDTQYFGPGTRLTVL.

The CDR3 coding sequence is TGTGCCAGCAGCCAACGGACTAGCGGAGAGCAGTTCTTC. Amino acids: CASSQRTSGEQFF. The chain links TRBV14 to TRBJ2-1; 10 positions match TRBD2. V was pared by 2 bases and J by 10 bases, with 2 bases of the junction left unmatched. CDR1 is SGHDN and CDR2 is FVKESK in the germline V gene. This CDR3 is 13 amino acids long.

This clone has only a few counts. The CDR3 sequence is CASSSSGGGNTGELFF. For the CDR3, the DNA is TGTGCCAGCAGTTCTAGCGGGGGGGGAAACACCGGGGAGCTGTTTTTT. V and J are TRBV28 and TRBJ2-2; 12 bases are shared with TRBD2. This CDR3 has 16 amino acids. Germline V gene data show CDR1 as MDHEN and CDR2 as SYDVKM. Unmatched junction bases numbered 2, after V lost 4 bases and J lost 2 bases. Complete variable domain (other parts from reference TRBV28 and TRBJ2-2): DVKVTQSSRYLVKRTGEKVFLECVQDMDHENMFWYRQDPGLGLRLIYFSYDVKMKEKGDIPEGYSVSREKKERFSLILESASTNQTSMYLCASSSSGGGNTGELFFGEGSRLTVL.

The V and J genes are TRBV10-1 and TRBJ2-2; a weak D match, TRBD2 (6 bases). CDR1 is WNHNN, CDR2 SYGVQD, per germline (reference sequence). This CDR3 region has 16 residues. The ends were cut back, 5 bases at V and 2 bases at J, with 15 bases in the middle. CDR3 DNA: TGCGCCAGCAGTAAGATCCCGGGACTTAACACCGGGGAGCTGTTTTTT. This encodes CASSKIPGLNTGELFF.

This clone has a count of ten or more. V gene TRBV18 combines with J gene TRBJ2-6; D not certain. The CDR3 consists of 16 residues. CDR1 and CDR2 (germline): KGHSH, LQKENI. With 3 bases removed from V and 0 bases from J, the gap between germline ends came to 9 bases. The CDR3 loop is CASSPSTDSGANVLTF. The CDR3 DNA is TGTGCCAGCTCACCTTCTACAGACTCTGGGGCCAACGTCCTGACTTTC.

This clone occurred a few times. The chain combines TRBV5-1 with TRBJ2-1; D perhaps matches TRBD2 (5 bases). This CDR3 is built from 15 residues. The V end was cut by 4 bases, the J end by 1 base, with 12 bases between. Germline V gene sequence: CDR1 SGHRS, CDR2 YFSETQ. CDR3 sequence (DNA): TGCGCCAGCAGCGTGGACGGGGAATCCTACAATGAGCAGTTCTTC. Translating it yields CASSVDGESYNEQFF.

This clone has only a few counts. The chain employs TRBV7-9 and TRBJ1-1; D remains ambiguous. Germline V gene sequence: CDR1 SEHNR, CDR2 FQNEAQ (reference sequence). Trimming left V 5 bases short and J 0 bases short, with 16 bases between. This CDR3 region has 16 residues. The CDR3 protein is CASSPSPGDLNTEAFF. CDR3 bases: TGTGCCAGCAGCCCCAGTCCAGGCGATTTGAACACTGAAGCTTTCTTT.

Only a few counts were recorded for this clone. V gene TRBV7-2 combines with J gene TRBJ2-5; 10 nucleotides line up with TRBD1. Germline V CDR1 and CDR2: SGHTA, FQGNSA. The length of the CDR3 is 16 residues. J gave up 5 bases and V 1 base, and 7 bases lay outside the gene matches. The CDR3 region is CASSLVDRGNPETQYF. CDR3 sequence (DNA): TGTGCCAGCAGCTTAGTGGACAGGGGGAACCCGGAGACCCAGTACTTC.

The table lists this clone with a few counts. V is TRBV5-1 and J is TRBJ1-4; the match to TRBD1 covers 7 bases. V lost 0 bases and J lost 8; bases outside the gene matches: 4. Germline CDR1 and CDR2: SGHRS and YFSETQ. CDR3 size: 14 residues. The CDR3 coding sequence is TGCGCCAGCAGCTTGGGACAGGGCTGGGAAAAACTGTTTTTT. Translation: CASSLGQGWEKLFF. The variable domain in full, completed from reference TRBV5-1 and TRBJ1-4, reads KAGVTQTPRYLIKTRGQQVTLSCSPISGHRSVSWYQQTPGQGLQFLFEYFSETQRNKGNFPGRFSGRQFSNSRSEMNVSTLELGDSALYLCASSLGQGWEKLFFGSGTQLSVL.

The CDR3 coding sequence is TGCGCCAGCAGCCCTGGACAGGGGTCCTACGAGCAGTACTTC. Its protein product is CASSPGQGSYEQYF. The chain employs TRBV4-1 and TRBJ2-7; 9 nucleotides agree with TRBD1. The V segment lost 4 bases and the J segment 1 base; nucleotides outside the gene matches: 2. Germline assignment: CDR1 MGHRA and CDR2 YSYEKL. This CDR3 contains 14 residues.

On this clone: Other DNA sequences within the sample encode an identical CDR3. The V gene is TRBV10-3, the J gene TRBJ2-2; TRBD1 agrees at 8 bases. Unmatched junction bases numbered 5, after V lost 2 bases and J lost 3 bases. From germline, CDR1 is ENHRY and CDR2 SYGVKD. The CDR3 sequence is 16 residues long. The CDR3 loop is CAISETSGGHTGELFF. DNA of the CDR3: TGTGCCATCAGTGAGACATCAGGGGGCCACACCGGGGAGCTGTTTTTT.

This clone was observed a few times. V usage is TRBV10-1 and J usage is TRBJ2-1; 8 bases agree with TRBD2. In germline, CDR1 is WNHNN, CDR2 SYGVQD (reference sequence). Germline trimming cut 0 bases from V and 10 bases from J; bases unmatched to any gene: 8. This CDR3 is built from 15 residues. The CDR3 sequence: CASSESGTRGREQFF. The CDR3 coding sequence is TGCGCCAGCAGTGAGTCCGGGACTAGGGGGAGGGAGCAGTTCTTC.